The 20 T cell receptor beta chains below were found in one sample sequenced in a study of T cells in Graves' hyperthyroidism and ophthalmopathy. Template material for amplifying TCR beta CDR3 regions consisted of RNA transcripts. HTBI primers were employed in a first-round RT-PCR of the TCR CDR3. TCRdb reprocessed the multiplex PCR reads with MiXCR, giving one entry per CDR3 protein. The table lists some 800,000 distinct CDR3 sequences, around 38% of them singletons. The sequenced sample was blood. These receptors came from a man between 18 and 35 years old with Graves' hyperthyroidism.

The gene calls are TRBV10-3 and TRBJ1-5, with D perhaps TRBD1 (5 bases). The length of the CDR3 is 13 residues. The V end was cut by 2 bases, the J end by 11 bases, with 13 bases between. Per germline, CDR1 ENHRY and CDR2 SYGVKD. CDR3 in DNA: TGTGCCATCAGTGAGGACAGCCAAGAGACCCAGCATTTT. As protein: CAISEDSQETQHF.

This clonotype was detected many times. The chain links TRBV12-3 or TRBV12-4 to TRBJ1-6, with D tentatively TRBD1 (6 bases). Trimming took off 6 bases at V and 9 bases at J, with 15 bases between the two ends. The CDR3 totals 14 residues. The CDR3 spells CASSEQGGGSPLHF. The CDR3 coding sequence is TGTGCCAGCAGCGAACAGGGAGGCGGTTCACCCCTCCACTTT.

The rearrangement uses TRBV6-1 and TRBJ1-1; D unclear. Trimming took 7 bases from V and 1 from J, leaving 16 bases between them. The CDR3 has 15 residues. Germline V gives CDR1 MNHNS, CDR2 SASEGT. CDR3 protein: CASIIYRTGNTEAFF. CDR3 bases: TGTGCCAGCATCATCTATCGGACCGGGAACACTGAAGCTTTCTTT.

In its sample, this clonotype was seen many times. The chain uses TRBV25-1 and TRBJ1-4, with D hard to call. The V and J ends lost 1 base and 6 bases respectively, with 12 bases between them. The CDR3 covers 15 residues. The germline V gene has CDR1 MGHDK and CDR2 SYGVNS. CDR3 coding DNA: TGTGCCAGCAGTGAATGGGTCGCAGCTCATGAAAAACTGTTTTTT. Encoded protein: CASSEWVAAHEKLFF.

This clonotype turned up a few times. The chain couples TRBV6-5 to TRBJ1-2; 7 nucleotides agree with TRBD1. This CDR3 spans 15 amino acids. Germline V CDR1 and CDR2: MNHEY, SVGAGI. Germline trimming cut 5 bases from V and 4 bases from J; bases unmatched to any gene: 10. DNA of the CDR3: TGTGCCAGCAGTGATACAGGGGAGACGGGCTATGGCTACACCTTC. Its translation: CASSDTGETGYGYTF.

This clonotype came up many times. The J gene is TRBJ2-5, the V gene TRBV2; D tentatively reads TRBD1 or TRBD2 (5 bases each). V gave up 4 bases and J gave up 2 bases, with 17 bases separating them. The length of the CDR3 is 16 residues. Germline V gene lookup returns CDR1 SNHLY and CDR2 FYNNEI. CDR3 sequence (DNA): TGTGCCAGCAGTGGGTGGTACGGGGCGGCTCAAGAGACCCAGTACTTC. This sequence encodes CASSGWYGAAQETQYF.

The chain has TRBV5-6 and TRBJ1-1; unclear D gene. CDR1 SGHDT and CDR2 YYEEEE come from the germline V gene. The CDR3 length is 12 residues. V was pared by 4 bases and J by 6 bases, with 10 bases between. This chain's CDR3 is CASSLRWAEAFF. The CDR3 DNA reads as TGTGCCAGCAGCCTGCGGTGGGCTGAAGCTTTCTTT. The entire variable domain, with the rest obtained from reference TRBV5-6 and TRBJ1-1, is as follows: DAGVTQSPTHLIKTRGQQVTLRCSPKSGHDTVSWYQQALGQGPQFIFQYYEEEERQRGNFPDRFSGHQFPNYSSELNVNALLLGDSALYLCASSLRWAEAFFGQGTRLTVV.

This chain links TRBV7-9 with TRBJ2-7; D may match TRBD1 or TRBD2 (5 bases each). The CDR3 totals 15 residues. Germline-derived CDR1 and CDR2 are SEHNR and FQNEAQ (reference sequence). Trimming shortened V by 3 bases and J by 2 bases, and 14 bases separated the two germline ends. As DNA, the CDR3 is TGTGCCAGCAGCTTCGGGGCTAGCAGTGCCTACGAGCAGTACTTC. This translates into CASSFGASSAYEQYF.

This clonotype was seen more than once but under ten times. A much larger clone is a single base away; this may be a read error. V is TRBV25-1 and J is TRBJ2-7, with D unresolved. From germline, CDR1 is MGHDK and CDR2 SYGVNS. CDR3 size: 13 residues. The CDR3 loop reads CASILSSSHEQYF. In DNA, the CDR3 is TGTGCCAGCATACTGTCAAGCTCCCACGAGCAGTACTTC.

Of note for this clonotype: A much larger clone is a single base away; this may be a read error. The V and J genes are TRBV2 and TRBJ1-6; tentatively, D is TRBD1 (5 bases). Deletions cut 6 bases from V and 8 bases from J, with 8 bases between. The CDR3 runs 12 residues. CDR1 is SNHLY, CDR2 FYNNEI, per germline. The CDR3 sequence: CASRGTYSPLHF. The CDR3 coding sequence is TGTGCCAGCAGAGGGACCTATTCACCCCTCCACTTT.

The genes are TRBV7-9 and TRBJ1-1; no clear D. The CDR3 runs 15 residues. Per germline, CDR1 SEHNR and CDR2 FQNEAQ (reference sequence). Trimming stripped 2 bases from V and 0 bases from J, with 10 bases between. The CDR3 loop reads CASSLSQHMNTEAFF. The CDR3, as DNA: TGTGCCAGCAGCTTAAGTCAACATATGAACACTGAAGCTTTCTTT.

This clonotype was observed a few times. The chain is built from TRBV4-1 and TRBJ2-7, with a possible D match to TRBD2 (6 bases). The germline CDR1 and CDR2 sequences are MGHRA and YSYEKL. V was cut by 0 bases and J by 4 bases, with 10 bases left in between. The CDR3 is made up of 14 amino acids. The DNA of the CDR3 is TGCGCCAGCAGCCAAGAGACTAGTAGTTACGAGCAGTACTTC. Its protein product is CASSQETSSYEQYF.

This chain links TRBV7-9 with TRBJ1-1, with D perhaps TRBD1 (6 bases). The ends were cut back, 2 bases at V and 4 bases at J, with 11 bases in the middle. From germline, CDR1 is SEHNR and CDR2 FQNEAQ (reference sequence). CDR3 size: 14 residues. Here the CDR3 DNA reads TGTGCCAGCAGCTTAAATGGAGGGGGCACTGAAGCTTTCTTT. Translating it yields CASSLNGGGTEAFF.

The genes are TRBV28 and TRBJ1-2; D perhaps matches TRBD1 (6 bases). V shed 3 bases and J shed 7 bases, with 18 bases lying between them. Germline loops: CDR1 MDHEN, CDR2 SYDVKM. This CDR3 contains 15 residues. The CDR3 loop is CASSFRDRPTLGYTF. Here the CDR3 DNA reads TGTGCCAGCAGTTTTCGAGACAGGCCAACCCTTGGCTACACCTTC.

In DNA, the CDR3 is TGTGCCAGCAGCCCTCGTCCCGGGACTAGCGCCGACGAGCAGTACTTC. Translation: CASSPRPGTSADEQYF. The rearrangement uses TRBV7-9 and TRBJ2-7, with 10 bases that match TRBD2. CDR3 size: 16 residues. V shed 5 bases, J shed 5 bases, and the junction held 12 bases outside the gene matches. Germline V gene lookup returns CDR1 SEHNR and CDR2 FQNEAQ (reference sequence).

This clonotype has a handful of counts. CDR3 coding DNA: TGTGCCAGCATCCGGGACACGTCCTACGAGCAGTACTTC. The encoded protein is CASIRDTSYEQYF. The chain recombines TRBV10-3 with TRBJ2-7; a possible D gene is TRBD1 (6 bases). The germline V gene has CDR1 ENHRY and CDR2 SYGVKD. The germline V and J ends were trimmed by 10 bases and 1 base, with 14 bases remaining between them. The CDR3 covers 13 residues.

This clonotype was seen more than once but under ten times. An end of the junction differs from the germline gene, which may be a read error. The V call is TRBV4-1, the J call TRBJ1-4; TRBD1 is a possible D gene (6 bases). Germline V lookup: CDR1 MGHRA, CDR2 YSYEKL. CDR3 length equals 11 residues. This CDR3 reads CASSQEGGRIF. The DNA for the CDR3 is TGCGCCAGCAGCCAAGAGGGGGGGCGAATTTTT.

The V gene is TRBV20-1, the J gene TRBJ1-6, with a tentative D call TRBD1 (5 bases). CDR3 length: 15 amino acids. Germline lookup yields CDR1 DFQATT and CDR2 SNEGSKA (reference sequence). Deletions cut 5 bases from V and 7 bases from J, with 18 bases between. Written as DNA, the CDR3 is TGCAGTGCTTACGCGGGGCCCAGGAAGAATTCACCCCTCCACTTT. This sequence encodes CSAYAGPRKNSPLHF.

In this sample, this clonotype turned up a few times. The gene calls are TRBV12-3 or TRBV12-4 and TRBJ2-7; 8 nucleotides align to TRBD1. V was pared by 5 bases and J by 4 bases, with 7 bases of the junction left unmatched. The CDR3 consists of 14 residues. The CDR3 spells CASSQGATIYEQYF. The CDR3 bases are TGTGCCAGCAGTCAGGGGGCGACCATTTACGAGCAGTACTTC.

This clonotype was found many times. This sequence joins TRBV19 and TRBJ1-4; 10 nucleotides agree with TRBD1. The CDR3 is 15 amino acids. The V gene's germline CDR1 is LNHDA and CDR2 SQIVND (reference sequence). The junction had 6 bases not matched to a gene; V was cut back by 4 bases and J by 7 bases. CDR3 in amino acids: CASSTTGQGVEKLFF. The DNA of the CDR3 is TGTGCCAGTAGTACCACCGGACAGGGGGTTGAAAAACTGTTTTTT.